Listed below are T cell receptor beta chains from one sample, sequenced in a study of T cell responses to AZD1222 COVID-19 vaccine. Sequenced by immunoSEQ multiplex PCR; TCRdb stores in-frame clones only, minus some. The data hold 90,000 to 150,000 clones, with over 75% observed a single time. Sequences were derived from peripheral blood, sampled on day 0 of AZD1222 vaccination. These receptors were collected from an adult in good health. The CDR3 runs from the conserved cysteine through the conserved F or W. Each record gives: V gene, J gene, clone size, D gene, CDR3 DNA, CDR3 protein. The D gene is left open where the match is weak. A row's size may be missing; if present it is once, few, many or a size class.

TRBV19	TRBJ1-5	-	-	TGTGCCAGTAATCCTAACCGGGGACCTGGGAGCAATCAGCCCCAGCATTTT	CASNPNRGPGSNQPQHF
TRBV7-2	TRBJ2-5	-	-	TGTGCCAGCAGCTTAGCGCGGGAGACCCAGTACTTC	CASSLARETQYF
TRBV7-2	TRBJ1-2	-	-	TGTGCCAGCAGCTTATCCCCGCCTATCTATGGCTACACCTTC	CASSLSPPIYGYTF
TRBV2	TRBJ1-2	-	-	TGTGCCAGCAGGTCACCCGAGACGAGATATGGCTACACCTTC	CASRSPETRYGYTF
TRBV18	TRBJ2-2	-	-	TGTGCCAGCTCATCGACCGGGCCCCCTAACGGGGAGCTGTTTTTT	CASSSTGPPNGELFF
TRBV12-5	TRBJ1-5	-	TRBD1	TGTGCTAGTGGTTTGGGCCAGGGGGTTTCTCACCCCCAGCATTTT	CASGLGQGVSHPQHF
TRBV10-1	TRBJ2-1	few	TRBD2	TGCGCCAGCAGTGATAATCCCGACGGGAGGGGGGGTGAGCAGTTCTTC	CASSDNPDGRGGEQFF
TRBV5-1	TRBJ2-1	-	TRBD2	TGCGCCAGCAGCTTAGTACTTGGGACTAATGCCTACAATGAGCAGTTCTTC	CASSLVLGTNAYNEQFF
TRBV11-2	TRBJ1-4	-	-	TGTGCCAGCAGCCCCACCACAGGGAAGTATGAAAAACTGTTTTTT	CASSPTTGKYEKLFF
TRBV7-9	TRBJ2-1	-	-	TGTGCCAGCAGTTCAACAGGGCCGGGTTACAATGAGCAGTTCTTC	CASSSTGPGYNEQFF
TRBV11-2	TRBJ2-7	-	-	TGTGCCAGCAGCTTAGGACTTGAATACGAGCAGTACTTC	CASSLGLEYEQYF
TRBV10-3	TRBJ2-2	-	-	TGTGCCATCAGTGCGTGGGGCGGGGAGCTGTTTTTT	CAISAWGGELFF
TRBV10-3	TRBJ2-1	-	TRBD2	TGTGCCATCAGTGAGTCGGAACGGGGGCGATTATGGACTAGCGGGTCCAACTACAATGAGCAGTTCTTC	CAISESERGRLWTSGSNYNEQFF
TRBV9	TRBJ1-5	once	-	TGTGCCAGCAGCCCCCACGGCAATCAGCCCCAGCATTTT	CASSPHGNQPQHF
TRBV4-2	TRBJ1-1	-	-	TGTGCCAGCAGCCAAGGAATGGCTGAAGCTTTCTTT	CASSQGMAEAFF
TRBV5-5	TRBJ1-2	few	-	TGTGCCAGCAGCTTTCCGGGACGGGCCTATGGCTACACCTTC	CASSFPGRAYGYTF
TRBV7-2	TRBJ1-5	-	-	TGTGCCAGCAGCTTAGCCGGGGGCAATCAGCCCCAGCATTTT	CASSLAGGNQPQHF
TRBV5-1	TRBJ2-7	-	-	TGCGCCAGCAGCTTACAGGGGGGGATCTACGAGCAGTACTTC	CASSLQGGIYEQYF
TRBV4-1	TRBJ1-4	-	-	TGCGCCAGCAGCCAAGATCTCCTCGATCTGTTTTTT	CASSQDLLDLFF
TRBV12-2	TRBJ2-7	-	-	TGTGCAAGTCGCTTGCCCGGGACGGAACCCTACGAGCAGTACTTC	CASRLPGTEPYEQYF
TRBV28	TRBJ2-7	-	-	TGTGCCAGCAGTTTACAGGGGTCCGCCTACGAGCAGTACTTC	CASSLQGSAYEQYF
TRBV5-1	TRBJ2-1	-	TRBD1	TGCGCCAGCAGCTTGACTACAGGGGATATGAATGAGCAGTTCTTC	CASSLTTGDMNEQFF
TRBV19	TRBJ2-7	-	TRBD1	TGTGCCAGTAGTAAAGGACAGGCCACCTACGAGCAGTACTTC	CASSKGQATYEQYF
TRBV3-1/TRBV3-2	TRBJ2-3	once	TRBD1	TGTGCCAGCAGCCCTCCCGGGACAGGCACAGATACGCAGTATTTT	CASSPPGTGTDTQYF
TRBV2	TRBJ2-2	-	-	TGTGCCAGCAGAGAAAGTTTCGGGGCAGAAGTCACCGGGGAGCTGTTTTTT	CASRESFGAEVTGELFF
TRBV6-5	TRBJ2-5	-	-	TGTGCCAGCAGTTATCGTGGAGGGGAGACCCAGTACTTC	CASSYRGGETQYF
TRBV7-9	TRBJ2-7	-	-	TGTGCCAGCAGCAGCAGGGGAGTGGGCGAGCAGTACTTC	CASSSRGVGEQYF
TRBV30	TRBJ2-7	once	TRBD1	TGTGCCTGGAGTATCCAACAGGGGATATTCTACGAGCAGTACTTC	CAWSIQQGIFYEQYF
TRBV7-2	TRBJ1-1	few	TRBD1	TGTGCCAGCAGGCGCACTCCGGGACAGGGAACGACTGAAGCTTTCTTT	CASRRTPGQGTTEAFF
TRBV18	TRBJ2-1	-	-	TGTGCCAGCTCACCACTCGTCGTATGGAAGGCTAGGCCCCCACAGCAGTTCTTC	CASSPLVVWKARPPQQFF